The 10 T cell receptor beta chains below come from one sample, sequenced in a study of T cell responses to AZD1222 COVID-19 vaccine. Sequenced by immunoSEQ multiplex PCR; TCRdb stores in-frame clones only, minus some. The repertoire consists of 70,000 or so clones, with approximately 83% occurring once and the leading ten covering about 6.1%. The sample was peripheral blood, taken 28 days after the second AZD1222 dose. The receptor source for this set is an adult who received the AZD1222 COVID-19 vaccine.

The chain employs TRBV4-1 and TRBJ1-4; perhaps TRBD1 as D (5 bases). Trimming took off 9 bases at V and 0 bases at J, with 14 bases between the two ends. Per germline, CDR1 MGHRA and CDR2 YSYEKL. The CDR3 loop spans 15 amino acids. CDR3: CASGQGWSTNEKLFF. Written as DNA, the CDR3 is TGCGCCAGTGGACAAGGGTGGTCAACTAATGAAAAACTGTTTTTT.

V and J are TRBV5-1 and TRBJ2-7; the D gene could be TRBD1 or TRBD2 (7 bases each). The CDR3 totals 15 residues. Between the trimmed V and J ends, which lost 2 bases and 2 bases, there was a span of 14 bases. Germline assignment: CDR1 SGHRS and CDR2 YFSETQ. This CDR3 is CASSLAGQQPYEQYF. For the CDR3, the DNA is TGCGCCAGCAGCTTAGCGGGACAGCAACCCTACGAGCAGTACTTC.

CDR3 DNA sequence: TGCGCCAGCAGCCAAGTAACTAGCGGGGAGCGCTACAATGAGCAGTTCTTC. It specifies CASSQVTSGERYNEQFF. J is TRBJ2-1 and V is TRBV4-3; TRBD2 matches at 10 bases. The CDR3 has 17 residues. Looked up from germline, CDR1 is LGHNA and CDR2 is YSLEER. Losses at the gene ends were 1 base for V and 3 bases for J; bases not matched to a gene: 6.

The chain has TRBV4-1 and TRBJ2-5; TRBD1 aligns across 7 bases. Trimming at V came to 4 bases and at J to 3 bases, leaving 2 bases not matched to a gene. The CDR3 extends over 13 amino acids. Germline V gene data show CDR1 as MGHRA and CDR2 as YSYEKL. CDR3: CASSLDREETQYF. Here the CDR3 DNA reads TGCGCCAGCAGCCTAGACAGGGAAGAGACCCAGTACTTC.

V gene TRBV4-3 combines with J gene TRBJ2-7; 9 nucleotides agree with TRBD1. V was pared by 4 bases and J by 3 bases, with 7 bases of the junction left unmatched. The length of the CDR3 is 15 residues. The V gene's germline CDR1 is LGHNA and CDR2 YSLEER. CDR3 sequence: CASSRWTGESYEQYF. Written as DNA, the CDR3 is TGCGCCAGCAGCCGTTGGACAGGGGAGAGCTACGAGCAGTACTTC.

The V call is TRBV7-2, the J call TRBJ1-2; D remains unclear. Germline CDR1 reads SGHTA; CDR2 reads FQGNSA. The germline V and J ends were trimmed by 0 bases and 4 bases, with 6 bases remaining between them. The CDR3 has 13 residues. The CDR3 here is CASSLAGIYGYTF. CDR3 sequence (DNA): TGTGCCAGCAGCTTAGCAGGGATCTATGGCTACACCTTC.

The J gene is TRBJ1-5, the V gene TRBV2; weak D call: TRBD1 (5 bases). CDR3 length equals 17 residues. V dropped 3 bases and J dropped 2 bases, with 17 bases sitting between them. Germline-derived CDR1 and CDR2 are SNHLY and FYNNEI. The CDR3 bases are TGTGCCAGCAGTGATGCAGGGAGGTCAGTCGGCAATCAGCCCCAGCATTTT. It yields the protein CASSDAGRSVGNQPQHF.

This rearrangement joins TRBV5-1 to TRBJ2-1, with 10 bases that match TRBD2. In germline, CDR1 is SGHRS, CDR2 YFSETQ. The CDR3 is 20 amino acids. V dropped 4 bases and J dropped 0; count of bases not matched to a gene: 16. DNA of the CDR3: TGCGCCAGCAGCCAACCCCCGGGTAGCGGGGGGTCCAGCTCCTACAATGAGCAGTTCTTC. Translated: CASSQPPGSGGSSSYNEQFF.

This clone showed up just once. The chain employs TRBV12-3 or TRBV12-4 and TRBJ1-2, with 10 bases that match TRBD1. The CDR3 runs 13 residues. V was pared by 6 bases and J by 7 bases, with 5 bases of the junction left unmatched. The CDR3 spells CASSLRDRGGYTF. CDR3 bases: TGTGCCAGCAGCCTCCGGGACAGGGGTGGCTACACCTTC.

This clone was detected only a few times. The rearrangement links TRBV7-9 to TRBJ2-5; D is possibly TRBD2 (6 bases). CDR1 is SEHNR and CDR2 is FQNEAQ in the germline V gene (reference sequence). This CDR3 contains 13 residues. Trimming took off 5 bases at V and 4 bases at J, with 11 bases between the two ends. CDR3 nucleotides: TGTGCCAGCAGCCGGGGGACGCGAGAGACCCAGTACTTC. This gives the protein CASSRGTRETQYF.